This TCR beta chain comes out of a study of blood T cell repertoires in COVID-19. About the research overall: Donors in the United States, Italy and Spain gave samples during acute or convalescent COVID-19. Sources were T cells, B-cell-depleted T cells, or PBMCs; the material itself was cDNA or gDNA.

The authors' processing: Amplification from reference gene primers served as the basis for estimated nucleated cell counts. Here immunoSEQ multiplex PCR was the method, and the copy in TCRdb shows in-frame clones only, minus some. That table furnishes V, J and clone size, whereas the DNA furnished D and trimming. Of 200,000 or so clones detected, 70% to 90% appear once; the ten largest clones hold about 6.8%. The V gene's germline CDR1 is SQVTM and CDR2 ANQGSEA. The CDR3 length is 16 residues. V lost 6 bases to trimming and J lost 6 bases; unmatched junction nucleotides: 12. The V gene is TRBV29-1, the J gene TRBJ2-2, with 11 bases lining up with TRBD2. This TCR was sampled from a woman in her forties who had recovered from COVID-19. The sequenced sample consisted of peripheral blood. The CDR3 coding sequence is TGCAGCGTCCTCGGGACTAGCGGCTTAAGAGCCGGGGAGCTGTTTTTT. This sequence encodes CSVLGTSGLRAGELFF.